This section outlines one TCR beta chain sequence together with its context. Primed by a sample-barcoded 5' primer and a J-beta primer mix, a second PCR proceeded for about 6 to 11 cycles. From the 5' RACE reads, TCRdb called clonotypes with MiXCR, one entry per CDR3 protein. The sample carries nearly 1 million distinct CDR3 sequences, around 54% recorded once. The CDR3 runs 12 residues. Trimming stripped 4 bases from V and 12 bases from J, with 13 bases between. Germline CDR1 LGHDT, CDR2 YNNKEL (reference sequence). This entry comes from a study of blood T cells in healthy people across ages. The chain joins TRBV3-1 to TRBJ2-1; tentatively, D is TRBD2 (5 bases). Sample: blood. The TCR sequence derives from a woman aged 55-75 years in good health. CDR3 sequence: CASSPAKTMQFF. For the CDR3, the DNA is TGTGCCAGCAGCCCGGCTAAGACTATGCAGTTCTTC.